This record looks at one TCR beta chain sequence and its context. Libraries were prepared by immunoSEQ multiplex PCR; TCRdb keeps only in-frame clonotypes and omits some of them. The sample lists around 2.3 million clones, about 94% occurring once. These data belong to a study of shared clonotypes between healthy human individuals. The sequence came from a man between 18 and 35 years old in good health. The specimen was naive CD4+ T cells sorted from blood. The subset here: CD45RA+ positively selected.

The chain's CDR3 is CAISVATGPTDTQYF. CDR3 bases: TGTGCCATCAGTGTTGCGACGGGGCCCACAGATACGCAGTATTTT. The chain uses TRBV10-3 and TRBJ2-3, with D possibly being TRBD1 or TRBD2 (5 bases each). The CDR3 covers 15 residues. From germline, CDR1 is ENHRY and CDR2 SYGVKD. The V end lost 4 bases, the J end lost 2 bases, and 13 bases lay between the germline ends.